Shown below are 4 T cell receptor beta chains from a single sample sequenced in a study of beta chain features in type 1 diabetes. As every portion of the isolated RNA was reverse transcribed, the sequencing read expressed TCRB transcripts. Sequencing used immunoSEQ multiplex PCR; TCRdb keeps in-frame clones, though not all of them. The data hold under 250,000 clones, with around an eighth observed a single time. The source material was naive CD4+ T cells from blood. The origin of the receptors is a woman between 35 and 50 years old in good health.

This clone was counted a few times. The CDR3 reads CASSSPSNEQFF. CDR3 in DNA: TGCGCCAGCAGCTCCCCGAGCAATGAGCAGTTCTTC. The V and J genes are TRBV5-1 and TRBJ2-1; the D is unclear. Germline V gives CDR1 SGHRS, CDR2 YFSETQ. The CDR3 runs 12 residues. V was pared by 3 bases and J by 6 bases, with 7 bases between.

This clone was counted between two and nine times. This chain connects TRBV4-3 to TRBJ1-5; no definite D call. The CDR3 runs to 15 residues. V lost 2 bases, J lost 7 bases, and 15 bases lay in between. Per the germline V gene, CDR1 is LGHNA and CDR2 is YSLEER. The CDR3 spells CASSQRGGFGQPQHF. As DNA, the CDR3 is TGCGCCAGCAGCCAACGAGGCGGGTTCGGGCAGCCCCAGCATTTT.

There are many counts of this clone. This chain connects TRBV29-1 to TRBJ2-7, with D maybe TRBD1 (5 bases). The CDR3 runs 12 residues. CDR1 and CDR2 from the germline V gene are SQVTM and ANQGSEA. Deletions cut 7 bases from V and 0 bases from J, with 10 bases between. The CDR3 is CSAHDSSYEQYF. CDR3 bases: TGCAGCGCCCACGACAGCTCCTACGAGCAGTACTTC.

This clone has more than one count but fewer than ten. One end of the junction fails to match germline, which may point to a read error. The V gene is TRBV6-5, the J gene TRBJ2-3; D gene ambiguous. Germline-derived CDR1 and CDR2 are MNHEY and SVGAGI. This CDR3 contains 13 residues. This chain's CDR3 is CAISETTVDTQYF. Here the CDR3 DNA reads TGTGCCATCAGTGAGACAACAGTAGATACGCAGTATTTT.